These 29 T cell receptor beta chains share one sample of origin, sequenced in a study of immune heterogeneity within non-small cell lung tumors. The authors used about 600 ng of bulk tumor genomic DNA per sample as template. Several biopsies were collected from each primary tumor during surgery. They were spaced as far apart as possible within the tumor mass. Undergoing curative surgery were patients whose non-small cell lung cancer was untreated and newly diagnosed. Amplification of the TCR beta CDR3 was achieved through multiplex PCR with 32 V and 13 J primers. TCRdb re-analysed the multiplex PCR reads in MiXCR, keeping a single row per CDR3 protein. The sample has roughly 4,500 distinct CDR3 sequences, roughly 23% seen once. Sequencing was done on a sample of lung tumor tissue. These receptors were collected from a man aged 60-69 years with non-small cell lung cancer.

This clonotype was counted only a few times. The chain uses TRBV6-1 and TRBJ2-1; D gene uncertain. Trimming took off 8 bases at V and 4 bases at J, with 9 bases between the two ends. Looked up from germline, CDR1 is MNHNS and CDR2 is SASEGT. This CDR3 contains 12 residues. The CDR3 DNA is TGTGCCAGCCTGGACGTATACAATGAGCAGTTCTTC. This translates into CASLDVYNEQFF.

The rearrangement joins TRBV7-2 to TRBJ1-6; TRBD1 matches 7 bases. Germline-derived CDR1 and CDR2 are SGHTA and FQGNSA. J was trimmed by 6 bases and V by 3 bases; bases with no gene match: 5. CDR3 size: 15 residues. The DNA for the CDR3 is TGTGCCAGCAGCTTCCGACAGGGCCCTAATTCACCCCTCCACTTT. This codes for CASSFRQGPNSPLHF. The whole variable domain, filled in from reference TRBV7-2 and TRBJ1-6, reads GAGVSQSPSNKVTEKGKDVELRCDPISGHTALYWYRQSLGQGLEFLIYFQGNSAPDKSGLPSDRFSAERTGGSVSTLTIQRTQQEDSAVYLCASSFRQGPNSPLHFGNGTRLTVT.

This clonotype was observed a handful of times. The chain has TRBV2 and TRBJ2-1; D perhaps matches TRBD1 (7 bases). Trimming took 7 bases from V and 4 from J, leaving 11 bases between them. This CDR3 comprises 13 residues. Germline assignment: CDR1 SNHLY and CDR2 FYNNEI. The CDR3 loop reads CASKQGGYNEQFF. The CDR3, as DNA: TGTGCCAGCAAGCAGGGGGGATACAATGAGCAGTTCTTC.

Details on this clonotype: A much more abundant neighbour one base away suggests this may be a read error. CDR3: CDSRTGGTALSPLHF. CDR3 coding DNA: TGTGACAGTAGGACCGGGGGGACAGCTCTTTCACCCCTCCACTTT. The rearrangement uses TRBV19 and TRBJ1-6; 7 nucleotides line up with TRBD1. This CDR3 has 15 amino acids. CDR1 and CDR2 from the germline V gene are LNHDA and SQIVND (reference sequence).

By sample fraction, this clonotype is medium-sized. The chain recombines TRBV27 with TRBJ1-1; 9 bases align to TRBD1. The germline gives CDR1 MNHEY, CDR2 SMNVEV (reference sequence). The ends lost 3 bases at V and 3 bases at J; junction bases unmatched: 2. The CDR3 contains 14 residues. The CDR3 bases are TGTGCCAGCAGTTTGGGACAGGGTTACACTGAAGCTTTCTTT. It is translated as CASSLGQGYTEAFF.

This chain uses TRBV11-1 with TRBJ2-3; a weak D match, TRBD2 (6 bases). Germline V gene data show CDR1 as SGHAT and CDR2 as FQDESV (reference sequence). Trimming pared 1 base from V and 7 bases from J, leaving 21 bases between. The CDR3 covers 17 residues. The DNA for the CDR3 is TGTGCCAGCAGCTTAGAACCTCCCGGGAGCGTTTTTAATACGCAGTATTTT. The encoded protein is CASSLEPPGSVFNTQYF.

The chain couples TRBV5-6 to TRBJ2-2; no clear D. The V gene lost 0 bases and the J gene lost 7 bases, with 4 bases spanning the gap. Germline loops: CDR1 SGHDT, CDR2 YYEEEE. The CDR3 sequence is 12 residues long. CDR3 nucleotides: TGTGCCAGCAGCTTGGCGAGCGGGGAGCTGTTTTTT. It yields the protein CASSLASGELFF.

This clonotype was counted between two and nine times. V and J are TRBV6-6 and TRBJ2-2, with TRBD2 matching over 7 bases. Germline CDR1 and CDR2: MNHNY and SVGAGI (reference sequence). The junction had 5 bases not matched to a gene; V was cut back by 1 base and J by 3 bases. This CDR3 is built from 16 residues. This CDR3 reads CASSYFGGSDTGELFF. CDR3 DNA: TGTGCCAGCAGTTACTTCGGCGGGAGCGACACCGGGGAGCTGTTTTTT.

This clonotype has just a few counts. This chain connects TRBV9 to TRBJ1-1, with a tentative D call TRBD1 (5 bases). Per germline, CDR1 SGDLS and CDR2 YYNGEE. V was pared by 6 bases and J by 3 bases, with 12 bases between. The CDR3 length is 13 residues. DNA for the CDR3: TGTGCCAGCAACTTGGGGGGTGACACTGAAGCTTTCTTT. Protein sequence: CASNLGGDTEAFF.

The sample holds a few counts of this clonotype. The V and J genes are TRBV3-1 and TRBJ1-1; D unclear. Germline CDR1 is LGHDT and CDR2 is YNNKEL (reference sequence). The V end lost 4 bases, the J end lost 0 bases, and 9 bases lay between the germline ends. The CDR3 consists of 14 residues. CDR3 protein: CASSPPAMNTEAFF. The CDR3 coding sequence is TGTGCCAGCAGCCCCCCCGCCATGAACACTGAAGCTTTCTTT.

This clonotype is termed large (0.1 to 1%). This rearrangement joins TRBV9 to TRBJ2-7; 7 nucleotides align to TRBD2. The V gene's germline CDR1 is SGDLS and CDR2 YYNGEE. The CDR3 runs 14 residues. V lost 4 bases and J lost 5; bases outside the gene matches: 9. CDR3: CASSRGEGRDEQYF. CDR3 sequence (DNA): TGTGCCAGCAGCCGGGGGGAGGGGAGAGACGAGCAGTACTTC. Full variable domain (outside the CDR3, taken from reference TRBV9 and TRBJ2-7): DSGVTQTPKHLITATGQRVTLRCSPRSGDLSVYWYQQSLDQGLQFLIQYYNGEERAKGNILERFSAQQFPDLHSELNLSSLELGDSALYFCASSRGEGRDEQYFGPGTRLTVT.

This clonotype was counted only a few times. J is TRBJ2-2 and V is TRBV5-1; the match to TRBD2 covers 12 bases. The CDR3 runs 16 residues. The J segment lost 3 bases and the V segment lost 5 bases, leaving 5 bases of the junction unmatched. Germline V gene data show CDR1 as SGHRS and CDR2 as YFSETQ. CDR3 in amino acids: CASRKGLAGYTGELFF. The CDR3 DNA sequence: TGCGCCAGCAGGAAAGGACTAGCGGGATACACCGGGGAGCTGTTTTTT.

The V gene is TRBV6-1, the J gene TRBJ1-1, with 8 bases fitting TRBD1. V was pared by 5 bases and J by 1 base, with 6 bases of the junction left unmatched. The germline gives CDR1 MNHNS, CDR2 SASEGT. The CDR3 loop spans 15 amino acids. The CDR3 spells CASSLTGTGNTEAFF. The CDR3 DNA is TGTGCCAGCAGTCTCACCGGGACAGGGAACACTGAAGCTTTCTTT.

The chain joins TRBV25-1 to TRBJ2-3; D unresolved. V gave up 7 bases and J gave up 2 bases, with 19 bases separating them. This CDR3 contains 16 residues. Germline V gene data show CDR1 as MGHDK and CDR2 as SYGVNS. CDR3 in amino acids: CASKLYRVATTDTQYF. CDR3 DNA sequence: TGTGCCAGCAAGTTGTATAGGGTGGCTACCACAGATACGCAGTATTTT. The variable domain in full, with the rest retrieved from reference TRBV25-1 and TRBJ2-3, is EADIYQTPRYLVIGTGKKITLECSQTMGHDKMYWYQQDPGMELHLIHYSYGVNSTEKGDLSSESTVSRIRTEHFPLTLESARPSHTSQYLCASKLYRVATTDTQYFGPGTRLTVL.

V and J are TRBV20-1 and TRBJ2-7; a weak D match, TRBD2 (6 bases). The germline CDR1 and CDR2 sequences are DFQATT and SNEGSKA (reference sequence). Trimming took 6 bases from V and 3 from J, leaving 18 bases between them. CDR3 length: 14 amino acids. CDR3 in DNA: TGCAGTGCCCGACTGCGGGAATGGAGCTACGAGCAGTACTTC. Residues: CSARLREWSYEQYF.

This chain joins TRBV6-2 or TRBV6-3 and TRBJ2-7; D remains unclear. Germline loops: CDR1 MNHEY, CDR2 SVGEGT. Trimming cost V 0 bases and J 0 bases, with 15 bases left between them. There are 17 residues in the CDR3. The chain's CDR3 is CASSYSITYSDSYEQYF. CDR3 DNA sequence: TGTGCCAGCAGTTACTCGATAACTTATTCAGACTCCTACGAGCAGTACTTC.

As regards this clonotype: Mismatch with germline at one junction end may stem from a read error. The chain carries TRBV5-6 and TRBJ2-7; 8 positions agree with TRBD1. The CDR3 runs to 14 residues. Germline-derived CDR1 and CDR2 are SGHDT and YYEEEE. The CDR3 DNA follows: TGTGCCAGCAGACCCCGGGACAGGTACTACGTGCAGTACTTC. Amino acid sequence: CASRPRDRYYVQYF.

The sample holds a few counts of this clonotype. This chain connects TRBV28 to TRBJ1-1; D is unresolved. The CDR3 spans 14 residues. The V end was cut by 2 bases, the J end by 2 bases, with 9 bases between. Germline V CDR1 and CDR2: MDHEN, SYDVKM. CDR3: CASSLKRLNTEAFF. In DNA, the CDR3 is TGTGCCAGCAGTTTAAAACGGCTAAACACTGAAGCTTTCTTT. The variable domain in full, completed from reference TRBV28 and TRBJ1-1, reads DVKVTQSSRYLVKRTGEKVFLECVQDMDHENMFWYRQDPGLGLRLIYFSYDVKMKEKGDIPEGYSVSREKKERFSLILESASTNQTSMYLCASSLKRLNTEAFFGQGTRLTVV.

Concerning this clonotype: A much bigger clone sits one base away, suggesting this may be a read error. The genes are TRBV6-2 or TRBV6-3 and TRBJ2-1; D possibly corresponds to TRBD2 (5 bases). CDR1 is MNHEY, CDR2 SVGEGT, per germline. Trimming left V 3 bases short and J 8 bases short, with 14 bases between. The CDR3 totals 14 residues. The CDR3 region has the DNA TGTGCCAGCAGTTATAGAGGGAGACCCCATGAGCAGTTCTTC. It specifies CASSYRGRPHEQFF.

This clonotype appeared a few times. The J gene is TRBJ2-1, the V gene TRBV11-3; tentative D call: TRBD2 (6 bases). The length of the CDR3 is 15 residues. Trimming took 2 bases from V and 5 from J, leaving 13 bases between them. CDR1 and CDR2 (germline): SGHNT, YENEEA. Here the CDR3 DNA reads TGTGCCAGCAGCTTAAGAGGAGGGTTAAACAATGAGCAGTTCTTC. This codes for CASSLRGGLNNEQFF. Using reference TRBV11-3 and TRBJ2-1 for the parts outside the CDR3, the full variable domain is EAGVVQSPRYKIIEKKQPVAFWCNPISGHNTLYWYLQNLGQGPELLIRYENEEAVDDSQLPKDRFSAERLKGVDSTLKIQPAELGDSAVYLCASSLRGGLNNEQFFGPGTRLTVL.

The chain links TRBV9 to TRBJ2-2; 8 bases are shared with TRBD1. CDR3 length equals 16 residues. CDR1 and CDR2 (germline): SGDLS, YYNGEE. V was pared by 6 bases and J by 4 bases, with 11 bases of the junction left unmatched. The DNA of the CDR3 is TGTGCCAGCACCCGCTCCGGGACAGGTACCACCGGGGAGCTGTTTTTT. As protein: CASTRSGTGTTGELFF. Full variable domain (rest looked up from reference TRBV9 and TRBJ2-2): DSGVTQTPKHLITATGQRVTLRCSPRSGDLSVYWYQQSLDQGLQFLIQYYNGEERAKGNILERFSAQQFPDLHSELNLSSLELGDSALYFCASTRSGTGTTGELFFGEGSRLTVL.

This clonotype counts as medium-sized. The rearrangement joins TRBV28 to TRBJ1-4; D might be TRBD1 (6 bases). CDR3 length: 12 residues. V lost 7 bases, J lost 13 bases, and 16 bases lay in between. The germline V gene has CDR1 MDHEN and CDR2 SYDVKM. CDR3 sequence (DNA): TGTGCCAGCACCAACCCAAGGGGGGGACTGTTTTTT. It is translated as CASTNPRGGLFF.

This chain links TRBV30 with TRBJ2-7; 9 nucleotides line up with TRBD1. The CDR3 runs to 16 residues. Germline lookup yields CDR1 GTSNPN and CDR2 SVGIG (reference sequence). Germline trimming cut 2 bases from V and 4 bases from J; bases unmatched to any gene: 12. Here the CDR3 DNA reads TGTGCCTGGAGTACCACCGGGACAGGGAAGCAGTACGAGCAGTACTTC. This codes for CAWSTTGTGKQYEQYF.

This chain connects TRBV15 to TRBJ2-1; no clear D gene. The CDR3 sequence is 12 residues long. The V and J ends lost 2 bases and 9 bases respectively, with 8 bases between them. Germline CDR1 and CDR2: LNHNV and YYDKDF (reference sequence). CDR3: CATSRSTGEQFF. The DNA of the CDR3 is TGTGCCACCAGCAGATCAACTGGTGAGCAGTTCTTC. The entire variable domain, with the rest obtained from reference TRBV15 and TRBJ2-1, is as follows: DAMVIQNPRYQVTQFGKPVTLSCSQTLNHNVMYWYQQKSSQAPKLLFHYYDKDFNNEADTPDNFQSRRPNTSFCFLDIRSPGLGDTAMYLCATSRSTGEQFFGPGTRLTVL.

CDR3 protein: CASSVLGTGGGTGELFF. CDR3 DNA sequence: TGTGCCAGCAGCGTATTGGGGACAGGGGGAGGCACCGGGGAGCTGTTTTTT. The V gene is TRBV9, the J gene TRBJ2-2; 11 bases fit TRBD1. J was trimmed by 4 bases and V by 1 base; bases with no gene match: 6. The CDR3 contains 17 residues. Germline CDR1 and CDR2: SGDLS and YYNGEE.

This clonotype was counted a few times. V gene TRBV6-1 combines with J gene TRBJ2-6; 10 bases match TRBD1. This CDR3 has 21 residues. Losses at the gene ends were 7 bases for V and 1 base for J; bases not matched to a gene: 19. CDR1 is MNHNS and CDR2 is SASEGT in the germline V gene. Here the CDR3 DNA reads TGTGCCAGCACCTCCCTTTCTAGCCGGGACAGGGGTAGGTCTGGGGCCAACGTCCTGACTTTC. This encodes CASTSLSSRDRGRSGANVLTF.

A few counts support this clonotype. The chain carries TRBV12-3 or TRBV12-4 and TRBJ2-6; perhaps TRBD2 as D (5 bases). V lost 0 bases and J 3 bases, leaving 6 bases between the germline ends. CDR3 length: 15 amino acids. The CDR3 region is CASSLAAGGANVLTF. For the CDR3, the DNA is TGTGCCAGCAGTTTAGCGGCGGGTGGGGCCAACGTCCTGACTTTC.

In its sample, this clonotype ranks as medium-sized. The V gene is TRBV28, the J gene TRBJ2-7; TRBD2 is a possible D gene (6 bases). Germline CDR1 and CDR2: MDHEN and SYDVKM. The CDR3 loop spans 16 amino acids. The ends were cut back, 0 bases at V and 3 bases at J, with 15 bases in the middle. CDR3 sequence reads: CASSLWGTGANYEQYF. The CDR3 DNA sequence: TGTGCCAGCAGTTTATGGGGGACGGGAGCGAACTACGAGCAGTACTTC.

For this clonotype: Given a much more abundant clone one base away, this may be a read error. The V gene is TRBV6-5, the J gene TRBJ1-5; a possible D gene is TRBD1 (5 bases). V was clipped by 0 bases and J by 4 bases, with 13 bases between them. From germline, CDR1 is MNHEY and CDR2 SVGAGI. The CDR3 runs to 16 residues. The CDR3 sequence is CASSYSIPGVNQPQHF. CDR3 nucleotide sequence: TGTGCCAGCAGTTACTCGATTCCGGGGGTGAATCAGCCCCAGCATTTT.